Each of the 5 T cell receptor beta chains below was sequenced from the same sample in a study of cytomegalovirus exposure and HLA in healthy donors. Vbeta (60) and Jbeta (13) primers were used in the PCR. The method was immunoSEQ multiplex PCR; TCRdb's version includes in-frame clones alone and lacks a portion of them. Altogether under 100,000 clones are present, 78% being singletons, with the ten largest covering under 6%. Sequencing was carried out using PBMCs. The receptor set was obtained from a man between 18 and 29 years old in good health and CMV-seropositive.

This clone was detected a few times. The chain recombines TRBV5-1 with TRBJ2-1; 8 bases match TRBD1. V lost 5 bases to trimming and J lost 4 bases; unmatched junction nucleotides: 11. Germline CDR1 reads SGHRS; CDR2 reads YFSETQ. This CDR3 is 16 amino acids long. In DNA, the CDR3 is TGCGCCAGCAGGGGGACCGGGACAGGTTTTTACAATGAGCAGTTCTTC. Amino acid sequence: CASRGTGTGFYNEQFF.

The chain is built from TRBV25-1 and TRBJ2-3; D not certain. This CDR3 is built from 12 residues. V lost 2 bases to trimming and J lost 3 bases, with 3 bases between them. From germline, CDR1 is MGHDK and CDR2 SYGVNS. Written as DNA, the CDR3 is TGTGCCAGCAGTGAACGGACAGATACGCAGTATTTT. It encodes CASSERTDTQYF.

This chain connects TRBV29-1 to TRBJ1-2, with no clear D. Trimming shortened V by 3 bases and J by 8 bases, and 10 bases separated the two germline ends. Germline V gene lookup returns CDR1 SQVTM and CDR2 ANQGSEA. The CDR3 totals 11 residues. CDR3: CSVDRLRGYTF. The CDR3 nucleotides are TGCAGCGTTGACAGACTGCGAGGCTACACCTTC.

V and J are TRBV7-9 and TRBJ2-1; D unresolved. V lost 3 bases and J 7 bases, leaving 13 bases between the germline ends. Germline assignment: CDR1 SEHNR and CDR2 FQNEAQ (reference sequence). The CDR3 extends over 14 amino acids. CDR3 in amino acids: CASSFPNEQNEQFF. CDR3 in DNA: TGTGCCAGCAGCTTCCCCAACGAACAAAATGAGCAGTTCTTC.

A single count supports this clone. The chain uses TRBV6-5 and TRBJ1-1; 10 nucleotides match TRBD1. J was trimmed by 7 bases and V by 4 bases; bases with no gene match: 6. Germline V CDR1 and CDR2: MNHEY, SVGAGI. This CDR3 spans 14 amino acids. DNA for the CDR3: TGTGCCAGCAGTTTACCGGGACAGGGGAGTGAAGCTTTCTTT. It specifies CASSLPGQGSEAFF.